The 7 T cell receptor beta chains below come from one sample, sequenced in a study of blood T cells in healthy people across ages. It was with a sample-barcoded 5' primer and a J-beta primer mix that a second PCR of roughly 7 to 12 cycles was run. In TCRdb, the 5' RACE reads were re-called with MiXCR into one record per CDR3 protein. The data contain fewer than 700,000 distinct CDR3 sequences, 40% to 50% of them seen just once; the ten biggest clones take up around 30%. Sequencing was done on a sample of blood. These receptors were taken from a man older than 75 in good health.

The CDR3 here is CASRRTGGYNEQYF. CDR3 sequence (DNA): TGTGCCAGCAGGAGGACAGGGGGATACAATGAGCAGTACTTC. The chain has TRBV2 and TRBJ2-7; 10 bases fit TRBD1. From germline, CDR1 is SNHLY and CDR2 FYNNEI. V was pared by 6 bases and J by 7 bases, with 9 bases of the junction left unmatched. The CDR3 loop spans 14 amino acids.

In DNA form, the CDR3 reads TGTGCCAGCAGCTTACAGGGCGCAGAGCAGTTCTTC. Translation gives CASSLQGAEQFF. The rearrangement links TRBV7-3 to TRBJ2-1; possibly TRBD1 for D (5 bases). V was cut by 2 bases and J by 10 bases, with 9 bases left in between. The V gene's germline CDR1 is SGHTA and CDR2 FQGTGA. The CDR3 length is 12 residues.

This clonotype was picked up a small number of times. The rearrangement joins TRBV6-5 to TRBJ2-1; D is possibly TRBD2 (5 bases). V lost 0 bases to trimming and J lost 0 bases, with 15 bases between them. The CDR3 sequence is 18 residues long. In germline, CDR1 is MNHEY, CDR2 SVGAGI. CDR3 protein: CASSYSILAPSSYNEQFF. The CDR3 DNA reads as TGTGCCAGCAGTTACTCGATCCTAGCCCCGAGCTCCTACAATGAGCAGTTCTTC.

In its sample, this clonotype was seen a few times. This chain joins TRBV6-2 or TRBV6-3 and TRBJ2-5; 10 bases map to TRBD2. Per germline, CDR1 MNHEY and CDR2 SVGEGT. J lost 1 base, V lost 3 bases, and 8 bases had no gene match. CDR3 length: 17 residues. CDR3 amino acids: CASSYQLAGMPQETQYF. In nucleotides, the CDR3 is TGTGCCAGCAGTTATCAACTAGCGGGGATGCCCCAAGAGACCCAGTACTTC.

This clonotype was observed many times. CDR3 protein: CSGVGAGVTDTQYF. The CDR3 DNA reads TGCAGCGGCGTCGGAGCGGGGGTCACAGATACGCAGTATTTT. The chain carries TRBV29-1 and TRBJ2-3, with 8 bases aligning to TRBD2. The CDR3 covers 14 residues. CDR1 is SQVTM, CDR2 ANQGSEA, per germline. V lost 7 bases to trimming and J lost 2 bases; unmatched junction nucleotides: 8.

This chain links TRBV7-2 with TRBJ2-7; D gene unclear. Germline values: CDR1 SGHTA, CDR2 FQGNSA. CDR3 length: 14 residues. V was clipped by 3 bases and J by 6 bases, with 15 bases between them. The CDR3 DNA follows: TGTGCCAGCAGCTTGTCGTCGGTAGGTTTCGAGCAGTACTTC. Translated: CASSLSSVGFEQYF.

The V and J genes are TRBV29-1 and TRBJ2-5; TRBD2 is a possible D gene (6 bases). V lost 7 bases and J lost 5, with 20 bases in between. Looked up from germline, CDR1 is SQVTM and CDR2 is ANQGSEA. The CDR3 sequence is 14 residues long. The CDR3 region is CSAPPGGLLETQYF. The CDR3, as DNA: TGCAGCGCCCCCCCCGGGGGACTGCTGGAGACCCAGTACTTC. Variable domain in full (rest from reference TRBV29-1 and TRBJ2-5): SAVISQKPSRDICQRGTSLTIQCQVDSQVTMMFWYRQQPGQSLTLIATANQGSEATYESGFVIDKFPISRPNLTFSTLTVSNMSPEDSSIYLCSAPPGGLLETQYFGPGTRLLVL.